These 6 T cell receptor beta chains originate from one sample sequenced in a study of vaccination effects on CD4 cells after COVID-19. Their antigen targets remain unknown. Antigen-specific CD4+ T cells were first expanded with viral peptide pools by the ViraFEST assay and only then sequenced. Culture lasted roughly eleven days before CD4+ T cell isolation. Negative nucleocapsid antibody tests before and after vaccination confirmed no previous SARS-CoV-2 infection. The protocol was immunoSEQ multiplex PCR, while the TCRdb copy is restricted to in-frame clones and leaves out a portion. Here the sample spans fewer than 65,000 clones, 60% to 80% being singletons. Source: CD4+ T cells from PBMCs cultured with HCoV-OC43 spike peptides, taken before COVID-19 vaccination. This sample's subset: HCoV-OC43 spike overlapping peptide pool stimulation. Receptors were obtained from a human donor who received a COVID-19 vaccine.

The chain employs TRBV7-3 and TRBJ2-3, with 9 bases fitting TRBD1. The CDR3 totals 19 residues. The germline gives CDR1 SGHTA, CDR2 FQGTGA. Trimming cost V 5 bases and J 5 bases; bases outside gene matches: 20. The CDR3 sequence is CASSPRGGARQGVGDTQYF. The DNA of the CDR3 is TGTGCCAGCAGCCCCAGAGGGGGAGCGAGACAGGGGGTCGGAGATACGCAGTATTTT.

The chain links TRBV7-3 to TRBJ2-3; 11 bases line up with TRBD1. CDR1 SGHTA and CDR2 FQGTGA come from the germline V gene. This CDR3 spans 17 amino acids. Unmatched junction bases numbered 11, after V lost 5 bases and J lost 4 bases. CDR3 nucleotide sequence: TGTGCCAGCAGCCGAGACGTGGGGACAGGGGGGTCAGATACGCAGTATTTT. This codes for CASSRDVGTGGSDTQYF. Full variable domain (remainder filled in from reference TRBV7-3 and TRBJ2-3): GAGVSQTPSNKVTEKGKYVELRCDPISGHTALYWYRQSLGQGPEFLIYFQGTGAADDSGLPNDRFFAVRPEGSVSTLKIQRTERGDSAVYLCASSRDVGTGGSDTQYFGPGTRLTVL.

This chain uses TRBV14 with TRBJ2-1, with D uncertain. The germline V gene encodes CDR1 SGHDN and CDR2 FVKESK. The V gene lost 3 bases and the J gene lost 4 bases, with 16 bases spanning the gap. The CDR3 spans 16 residues. CDR3 coding DNA: TGTGCCAGCAGCCAGCGGTCTACTTGGTTATACAATGAGCAGTTCTTC. Amino acid sequence: CASSQRSTWLYNEQFF.

The V and J genes are TRBV19 and TRBJ2-1; 7 nucleotides align to TRBD1. CDR3 size: 15 residues. Germline V lookup: CDR1 LNHDA, CDR2 SQIVND (reference sequence). Trimming removed 4 bases from V and 7 bases from J; junction bases left unmatched: 10. Here the CDR3 reads CASSTRGSRLNEQFF. The CDR3 nucleotides are TGTGCCAGTAGTACCAGGGGGTCTAGGTTAAATGAGCAGTTCTTC.

V and J are TRBV6-5 and TRBJ1-5; D unclear. Trimming removed 0 bases at V and 4 bases at J, with 7 bases between. The CDR3 sequence is 14 residues long. Germline CDR1 is MNHEY and CDR2 is SVGAGI. CDR3 DNA sequence: TGTGCCAGCAGTTACTCAGGCGGGAATCAGCCCCAGCATTTT. Translation: CASSYSGGNQPQHF.

The chain is built from TRBV9 and TRBJ1-2, with D possibly matching TRBD1 (5 bases). This CDR3 is built from 14 residues. Trimming stripped 3 bases from V and 4 bases from J, with 13 bases between. CDR1 and CDR2 from the germline V gene are SGDLS and YYNGEE. CDR3 region: CASSAGGMIYGYTF. CDR3 sequence (DNA): TGTGCCAGCAGCGCGGGGGGGATGATCTATGGCTACACCTTC. Full variable domain (outside the CDR3, taken from reference TRBV9 and TRBJ1-2): DSGVTQTPKHLITATGQRVTLRCSPRSGDLSVYWYQQSLDQGLQFLIQYYNGEERAKGNILERFSAQQFPDLHSELNLSSLELGDSALYFCASSAGGMIYGYTFGSGTRLTVV.